The clone carrying this T cell receptor beta chain was recorded a few times. Its antigen is unidentified. This sample is part of a study of T cells in Graves' hyperthyroidism and ophthalmopathy. Study overall: The authors collected peripheral blood at initial diagnosis, before any treatment. Whole-study results and caveats: Blood samples included most of the expanded thyroid clonotypes exceeding 0.001.

PBMCs were derived from about 10 ml fresh peripheral blood. Germline CDR1 DFQATT, CDR2 SNEGSKA (reference sequence). Trimming took 6 bases from V and 4 from J; bases not matched to a gene: 7. This CDR3 has 14 amino acids. The CDR3 regions of TCR beta were amplified from RNA transcripts. The TCR CDR3 first-round RT-PCR relied on the HTBI primer set. TCRdb processed the multiplex PCR reads anew with MiXCR; each CDR3 protein has one entry. The profile shows 600,000 to 650,000 distinct CDR3 sequences, less than 25% of them singletons. The chain uses TRBV20-1 and TRBJ1-2; 11 nucleotides align to TRBD1. The receptor comes from a man aged 25 to 40 with Graves' ophthalmopathy. Sequencing used blood. The CDR3 DNA follows: TGCAGTGCCCAGGACAGGGGGCTCATCTATGGCTACACCTTC. This encodes CSAQDRGLIYGYTF.